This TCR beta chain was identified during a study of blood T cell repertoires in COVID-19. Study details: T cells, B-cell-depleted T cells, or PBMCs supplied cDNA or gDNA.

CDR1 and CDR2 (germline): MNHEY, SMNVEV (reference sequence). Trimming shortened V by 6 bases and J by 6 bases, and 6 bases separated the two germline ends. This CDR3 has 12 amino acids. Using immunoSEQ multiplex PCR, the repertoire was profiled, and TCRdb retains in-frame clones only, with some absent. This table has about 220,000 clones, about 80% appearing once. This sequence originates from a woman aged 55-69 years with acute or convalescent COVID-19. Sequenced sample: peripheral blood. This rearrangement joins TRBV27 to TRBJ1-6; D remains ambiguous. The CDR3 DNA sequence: TGTGCCAGCAGGGGAGGTAATTCACCCCTCCACTTT. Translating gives CASRGGNSPLHF.